This T cell receptor (beta chain) derives from a study of blood T cell repertoires in COVID-19. On the study more broadly: COVID-19 samples from acute and convalescent phases originated in the United States, Italy and Spain.

Measured with immunoSEQ multiplex PCR; TCRdb has only the in-frame clones, and not every one. This repertoire shows about 310,000 clones, under 90% found once; its top ten account for 2.5% to 3.5%. The CDR3 length is 15 residues. Germline loops: CDR1 MDHEN, CDR2 SYDVKM. The V segment lost 8 bases and the J segment 4 bases; nucleotides outside the gene matches: 13. The chain carries TRBV28 and TRBJ1-1, with 7 bases aligning to TRBD1. Sequencing input: peripheral blood. This TCR was recovered from a woman under 40 with COVID-19, enrolled during active disease. For the CDR3, the DNA is TGTGCCAGCGTGACTACGGGACAGCGGTTCACTGAAGCTTTCTTT. This translates into CASVTTGQRFTEAFF.